This T cell receptor (beta chain) emerged from a study of beta chain features in type 1 diabetes (dated by TCRdb to about 2018). General notes on the study: No differences in mean age, gender distribution, total cell number or subset yield were found between patients and healthy donors. A total of approximately 110,000,000 sorted cells were examined across all samples, and a strong correlation was observed between cell number per subset and RNA yield. The study compared TCRB repertoires of sorted circulating CD4+ T cell subsets between recently diagnosed type 1 diabetes patients and matched healthy donors. Regulatory and stem cell-like memory subsets were isolated from only 8 patients and roughly eight healthy donors, whereas naive and central memory subsets came from all 28 donors. The investigation overall reported the following: Naive, central memory and regulatory TCRB repertoires appeared more similar among patients than among healthy donors. Because cDNA was sequenced instead of genomic DNA, highly expressing activated cells could be over-represented, though the groups showed no difference in activation or CD3 levels. Fewer insertions and more nucleotide deletions at VDJ recombination sites were observed in patients with type 1 diabetes, implying thymic rearrangement abnormalities. Because small numbers of individuals were included in the HLA sub-analyses, any influence of HLA type on TCRB rearrangement was left unresolved. Type 1 diabetes patients showed a moderate but significant shortening of TCRB CDR3 length in all four CD4+ subsets. Shorter templates might have been favored by PCR, but patient and control samples were amplified and corrected together, so both groups would have been affected equally by any skew.

The High Capacity cDNA Reverse Transcription Kit was used to reverse transcribe all of the isolated RNA, meaning that expressed TCRB transcripts were what got sequenced. Survey-depth immunoSEQ sequencing was performed on stem cell-like memory T cell samples, with an average of roughly 1 million total reads per sample. After sorted cells were lysed in RLT buffer, RNA was extracted with DNase-treated RNeasy Micro or Mini kits, with the choice depending on cell number. Each cell subset was processed separately to prevent cross-contamination, with patient and healthy donor samples processed together. TCRB sequences were amplified from cDNA with the immunoSEQ multiplex PCR, producing 87-bp fragments spanning the CDR3 region. Sequencing of the amplicons was performed on the Illumina HiSeq platform. In the source study's methods: Synthetic template baselines were used to correct PCR bias computationally, reads within Hamming distance 2 were collapsed together, and singletons that could not be merged were discarded. Reads were aligned against IMGT to assign V, D and J genes, CDR3 length and insertions or deletions at six rearrangement sites. Within each subset, clonotype counts were normalized to sorted cell number, after which true diversity and Gini coefficients were computed with the tcR R package. The overlap coefficient, calculated on TCRB nucleotide sequences, was used to quantify repertoire sharing. As stored in TCRdb, this immuneACCESS dataset retains in-frame rearrangements with V and J assigned. A fraction of the clones does not appear; measured against another copy, unresolved V genes explain less than half of the discrepancy, and the remainder lacks a known reason. V and J calls and clone size are given by that table; D and trimming were obtained from the DNA. The sample table contains over 15,000 clones; only one count was recorded for around two fifths of them. The ten largest clones take up approximately 0.53% of the sample.

Each donor gave one peripheral blood draw, roughly 0.12 L on average, collected into heparinised tubes. Using a panel that included CD45RO, CCR7, CD25, CD127, CD95 and CD27, naive, central memory, regulatory and stem cell-like memory CD4+ T cells were sorted on a BD FACSAria II. Every sorted population had a purity above 98%. PBMCs were isolated immediately by Lymphoprep density gradient centrifugation and stained directly without culture. To minimize batch effects, samples were stained and sorted in pairs, one healthy donor with one patient per experiment. As to this clone: Its antigen has not been determined. No base quality information exists; no much larger clone differs at one position.

The CDR3 covers 16 residues, taking in both the cysteine and the phenylalanine. CDR3 DNA is the only sequence kept; it has 48 bases, read in frame from the first base. Sequences SGHAT (CDR1) and FQNNGV (CDR2) are obtained from the germline V gene. The trim is 7 bases for V and 4 bases for J, with a gap of 17 bases between the germline ends. Sequences were obtained from stem cell memory CD4+ T cells from blood. Per the publication, the cell subset or site label means: stem cell-like memory CD4+ T cells. This receptor was taken from a woman aged 40 to 49 in good health. This receptor chain uses TRBV11-2 and TRBJ1-6; confidence is insufficient to name the D gene. In nucleotides, the sequence is TGTGCCAGCAAGGACTCCCAAAGCCCTTATAATTCACCCCTCCACTTT. This sequence encodes CASKDSQSPYNSPLHF.